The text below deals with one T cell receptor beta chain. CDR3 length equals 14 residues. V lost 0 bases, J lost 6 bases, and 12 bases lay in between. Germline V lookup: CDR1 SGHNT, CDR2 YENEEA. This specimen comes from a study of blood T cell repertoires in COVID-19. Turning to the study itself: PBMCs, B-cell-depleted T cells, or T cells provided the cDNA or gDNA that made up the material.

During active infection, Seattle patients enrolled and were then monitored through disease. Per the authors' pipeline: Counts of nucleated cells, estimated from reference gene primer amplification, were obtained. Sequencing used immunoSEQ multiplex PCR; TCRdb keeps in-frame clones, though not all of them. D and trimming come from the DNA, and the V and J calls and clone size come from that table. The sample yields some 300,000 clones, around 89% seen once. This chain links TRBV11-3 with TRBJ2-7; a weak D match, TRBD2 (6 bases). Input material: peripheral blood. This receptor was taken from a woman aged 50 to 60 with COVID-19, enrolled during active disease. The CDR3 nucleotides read TGTGCCAGCAGCTTAGATCGGGGGTTAAGCGAGCAGTACTTC. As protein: CASSLDRGLSEQYF.